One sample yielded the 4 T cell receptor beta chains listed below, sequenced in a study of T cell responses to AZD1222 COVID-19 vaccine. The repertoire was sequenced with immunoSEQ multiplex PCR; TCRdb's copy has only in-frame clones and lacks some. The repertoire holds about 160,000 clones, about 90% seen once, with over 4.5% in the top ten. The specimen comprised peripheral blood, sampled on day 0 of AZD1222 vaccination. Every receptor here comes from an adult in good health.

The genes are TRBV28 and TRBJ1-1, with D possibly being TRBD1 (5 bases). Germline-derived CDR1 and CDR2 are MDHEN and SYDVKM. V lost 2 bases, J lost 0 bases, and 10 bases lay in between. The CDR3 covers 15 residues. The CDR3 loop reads CASSLGGAMNTEAFF. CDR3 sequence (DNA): TGTGCCAGCAGTTTAGGCGGGGCTATGAACACTGAAGCTTTCTTT.

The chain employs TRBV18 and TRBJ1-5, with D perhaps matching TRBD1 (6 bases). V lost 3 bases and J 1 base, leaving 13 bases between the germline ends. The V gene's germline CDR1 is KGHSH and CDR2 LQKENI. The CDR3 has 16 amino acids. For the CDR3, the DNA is TGTGCCAGCTCACCCGACGGGGGCTTCAGCAATCAGCCCCAGCATTTT. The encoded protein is CASSPDGGFSNQPQHF.

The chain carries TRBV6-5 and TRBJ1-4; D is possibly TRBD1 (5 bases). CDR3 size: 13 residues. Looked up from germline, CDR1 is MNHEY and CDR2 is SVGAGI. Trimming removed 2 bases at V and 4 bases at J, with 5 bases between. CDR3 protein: CASSYRGNEKLFF. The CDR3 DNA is TGTGCCAGCAGTTACAGGGGTAATGAAAAACTGTTTTTT.

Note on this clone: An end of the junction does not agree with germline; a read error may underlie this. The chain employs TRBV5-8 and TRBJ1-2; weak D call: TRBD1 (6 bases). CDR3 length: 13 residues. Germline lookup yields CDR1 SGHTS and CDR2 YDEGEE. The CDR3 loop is CASSFSVRGTHGF. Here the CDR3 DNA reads TGTGCCAGCAGCTTTTCAGTCAGGGGCACCCACGGTTTC.